Listed here is a single T cell receptor (beta chain). This specimen comes from a study of blood T cell repertoires in COVID-19. The method was immunoSEQ multiplex PCR; TCRdb's version includes in-frame clones alone and lacks a portion of them. Of 150,000 to 200,000 clones listed, more than 70% are singletons. V lost 3 bases and J lost 11; bases outside the gene matches: 4. Looked up from germline, CDR1 is MDHEN and CDR2 is SYDVKM. The CDR3 loop spans 12 amino acids. The sequencing sample was made of peripheral blood. This chain uses TRBV28 with TRBJ2-3, with TRBD2 matching 8 bases. This receptor was identified in a woman older than 75 with active or convalescent COVID-19. CDR3 nucleotide sequence: TGTGCCAGCAGTTTTCGAGCGGGGGTGCAGTATTTT. As protein: CASSFRAGVQYF.